This entry is about one T cell receptor beta chain. Its antigen remains unknown. This sample is part of a study of cytomegalovirus exposure and HLA in healthy donors. Looked up from germline, CDR1 is MNHNY and CDR2 is SVGAGI (reference sequence). V lost 4 bases, J lost 1 base, and 1 base stayed unmatched. The CDR3 spans 13 residues. Points from the study as a whole: In a later analysis, productive TCRs from donors in an Asian-associated ancestry cluster reportedly carried fewer N-insertions than the cohort mean.

With 60 Vbeta and 13 Jbeta primers, the PCR was carried out. Only in-frame clones appear in the TCRdb table, and some are missing; sequencing was by immunoSEQ multiplex PCR. The sample lists about 200,000 clones, 65% to 80% occurring once. The receptor was isolated from a man in his fifties or sixties in good health and CMV-seronegative. The sequencing sample was made of PBMCs. The chain couples TRBV6-6 to TRBJ2-7; 7 bases are a match to TRBD1. The CDR3 sequence: CASSSRGSYEQYF. The CDR3 coding sequence is TGTGCCAGCAGTTCCAGGGGGTCCTACGAGCAGTACTTC.